This section outlines one T cell receptor beta chain sequence together with its context. The data are from a study of blood T cell repertoires in COVID-19. Across the study: Samples of COVID-19 (acute and convalescent) were obtained from the United States, Italy and Spain. PBMCs, B-cell-depleted T cells, or T cells provided the cDNA or gDNA that made up the material.

Seattle participants joined during active infection and were tracked over time. Libraries were prepared by immunoSEQ multiplex PCR; TCRdb keeps only in-frame clonotypes and omits some of them. The table has some 290,000 clones, roughly 91% seen once. Germline values: CDR1 MDHEN, CDR2 SYDVKM. The CDR3 sequence is 13 residues long. The V and J ends lost 7 bases and 5 bases respectively, with 15 bases between them. This clonotype was obtained from a woman aged 25 to 39 with COVID-19, enrolled during active disease. The genes are TRBV28 and TRBJ2-7, with D possibly TRBD2 on 6 matching bases. Sequencing was performed on peripheral blood. CDR3 residues: CASTDYGPNEQYF. DNA for the CDR3: TGTGCCAGCACGGACTATGGGCCGAACGAGCAGTACTTC.